This is a list of T cell receptor beta chains from one sample in a study of blood T cell repertoires in COVID-19. Assay: immunoSEQ multiplex PCR; the TCRdb copy retains only in-frame clones and omits some. The table records around 150,000 clones, about 92% of them present only once. The sample consisted of peripheral blood. The receptors were sampled from a man aged 60 to 75 with active or convalescent COVID-19. Each CDR3 is given with its conserved first and last residue. A D gene is named only where the DNA matches it firmly. Clone size, where shown, is once, few, many, or a class for clones that have expanded.

V gene	J gene	D gene	clone size	CDR3 protein	CDR3 DNA
TRBV7-2	TRBJ1-2	TRBD1	-	CASSLVLGGEYGYTF	TGTGCCAGCAGCTTAGTTTTAGGGGGCGAATATGGCTACACCTTC
TRBV27	TRBJ1-1	-	-	CASSLVGGALTEAFF	TGTGCCAGCAGTTTGGTGGGGGGGGCACTTACTGAAGCTTTCTTT
TRBV25-1	TRBJ2-2	TRBD2	-	CASSEGGRYTGELFF	TGTGCCAGCAGTGAGGGCGGGAGGTACACCGGGGAGCTGTTTTTT
TRBV19	TRBJ1-1	-	-	CASSSDTGSSFSARTEAFF	TGTGCCAGTAGTTCTGACACGGGATCTTCATTCTCAGCTCGCACCGAAGCTTTCTTT
TRBV19	TRBJ1-5	-	-	CASSPQTGTNQPQHF	TGTGCCAGTAGTCCCCAGACAGGTACCAATCAGCCCCAGCATTTT
TRBV7-8	TRBJ2-7	-	-	CASSLYDSLSYEQYF	TGTGCCAGCAGCTTATACGACAGCTTATCCTACGAGCAGTACTTC
TRBV6-5	TRBJ1-2	-	-	CASSPRLYGYTF	TGTGCCAGCAGCCCCAGGCTCTATGGCTACACCTTC
TRBV12-5	TRBJ1-1	-	few	CASGGDTWNTEAFF	TGTGCTAGTGGCGGGGACACATGGAACACTGAAGCTTTCTTT
TRBV6-5	TRBJ2-2	-	-	CASRQWTGELFF	TGTGCCAGCAGACAGTGGACCGGGGAGCTGTTTTTT
TRBV5-1	TRBJ2-7	TRBD2	-	CASGSSGRTYEQYF	TGCGCCAGCGGCAGTAGCGGGAGGACCTACGAGCAGTACTTC
TRBV10-1	TRBJ2-5	-	-	CASSEASKETQYF	TGCGCCAGCAGTGAGGCGTCTAAAGAGACCCAGTACTTC
TRBV5-1	TRBJ2-7	TRBD1	once	CASSTGTGGLSTYEQYF	TGCGCCAGCAGCACGGGGACAGGGGGTCTATCAACCTACGAGCAGTACTTC
TRBV5-6	TRBJ2-5	TRBD2	-	CASAVGGLASGTQYF	TGTGCCAGCGCCGTCGGGGGACTAGCGAGCGGGACCCAGTACTTC
TRBV10-3	TRBJ2-2	TRBD2	-	CAIRGLAGDTGELFF	TGTGCCATCAGGGGACTAGCGGGAGACACCGGGGAGCTGTTTTTT
TRBV6-5	TRBJ2-1	-	-	CASSYSSGAAYNEQFF	TGTGCCAGCAGTTACTCATCAGGGGCAGCCTACAATGAGCAGTTCTTC
TRBV5-1	TRBJ2-5	TRBD2	-	CASSSSGGSLQETQYF	TGCGCCAGCAGCTCCTCGGGGGGTTCCCTCCAAGAGACCCAGTACTTC
TRBV7-6	TRBJ2-7	TRBD1	-	CASSLGGRGHHEQYF	TGTGCCAGCAGCTTAGGAGGCAGGGGGCATCACGAGCAGTACTTC
TRBV28	TRBJ2-4	-	-	CASSPDAGTIAKNIQYF	TGTGCCAGCAGTCCCGACGCCGGGACAATAGCCAAAAACATTCAGTACTTC
TRBV12-5	TRBJ2-4	TRBD1	-	CASGEGQGVNIQYF	TGTGCTAGTGGGGAGGGACAGGGGGTGAACATTCAGTACTTC
TRBV15	TRBJ1-1	TRBD1	-	CATSRDPTGGRTEAFF	TGTGCCACCAGCAGAGACCCAACAGGGGGCAGAACTGAAGCTTTCTTT
TRBV19	TRBJ1-4	-	-	CASSIGQLEKLFF	TGTGCCAGTAGTATTGGACAGCTCGAAAAACTGTTTTTT
TRBV7-2	TRBJ2-2	TRBD1	-	CASSLTGARTGELFF	TGTGCCAGCAGCTTAACAGGGGCCCGTACCGGGGAGCTGTTTTTT
TRBV5-1	TRBJ1-3	-	-	CASSPSLGTVSGNTIYF	TGCGCCAGCAGCCCCAGTCTGGGGACTGTCTCTGGAAACACCATATATTTT
TRBV19	TRBJ2-3	TRBD1	-	CASSIVVTGPDTQYF	TGTGCCAGTAGTATAGTGGTGACAGGGCCAGATACGCAGTATTTT
TRBV15	TRBJ1-3	TRBD1	-	CATRPRLQGGGNTIYF	TGTGCCACCAGACCTAGACTACAGGGGGGAGGAAACACCATATATTTT
TRBV10-2	TRBJ1-4	TRBD1	-	CASSTDRGRREKLFF	TGCGCCAGCAGTACCGACAGGGGCAGACGGGAAAAACTGTTTTTT
TRBV4-1	TRBJ1-3	-	-	CASSQGLQGKGGNTIYF	TGCGCCAGCAGCCAAGGTTTACAGGGAAAGGGTGGAAACACCATATATTTT
TRBV3-1/TRBV3-2	TRBJ2-7	-	-	CASSQDVLIGSSYEQYF	TGTGCCAGCAGCCAAGATGTGCTGATCGGGAGCTCCTACGAGCAGTACTTC